The next 26 T cell receptor beta chains were all read from a single sample in a study of T-cell reconstitution after alpha-beta-depleted transplantation in children. During its preparation, the TCRbeta library received unique molecular identifiers. MiXCR, run by TCRdb on the PCR reads, gives a single entry per CDR3 protein. The data hold about 420,000 distinct CDR3 sequences, with around 15% observed a single time. The source was PBMCs, mostly from graft donor cells, collected 360 days after TCRalphabeta/CD19-depleted stem cell transplant. The receptors were sampled from a boy younger than two who had a stem cell transplant for Wiskott-Aldrich syndrome, so the T cells may come from the graft donor.

The chain uses TRBV10-3 and TRBJ1-2; D gene unclear. Germline loops: CDR1 ENHRY, CDR2 SYGVKD. V lost 0 bases and J 8 bases, leaving 13 bases between the germline ends. The CDR3 covers 14 residues. CDR3 residues: CAISESNNWSGYTF. Here the CDR3 DNA reads TGTGCCATCAGTGAGTCGAATAACTGGTCCGGCTACACCTTC.

This clonotype has ten or more counts. Here the CDR3 reads CASSSYRNTEAFF. CDR3 coding DNA: TGTGCCAGCAGTTCCTACAGGAACACTGAAGCTTTCTTT. The chain couples TRBV6-5 to TRBJ1-1; D uncertain. The germline CDR1 and CDR2 sequences are MNHEY and SVGAGI. The CDR3 loop spans 13 amino acids. Deletions cut 4 bases from V and 1 base from J, with 7 bases between.

This chain connects TRBV9 to TRBJ2-1; 13 bases agree with TRBD2. V lost 0 bases and J lost 1; bases outside the gene matches: 4. The CDR3 has 18 amino acids. The V gene's germline CDR1 is SGDLS and CDR2 YYNGEE. The CDR3 coding sequence is TGTGCCAGCAGCGTAGAACTAGCGGGAGGGAGGTCCTACAATGAGCAGTTCTTC. It codes for CASSVELAGGRSYNEQFF.

This clonotype was counted a few times. This sequence joins TRBV10-3 and TRBJ2-7, with D possibly being TRBD1 (6 bases). CDR3 size: 14 residues. Between the trimmed V and J ends, which lost 6 bases and 2 bases, there was a span of 14 bases. Germline values: CDR1 ENHRY, CDR2 SYGVKD. Here the CDR3 DNA reads TGTGCCATCAGATCACAGGGAATTGCCTACGAGCAGTACTTC. Protein: CAIRSQGIAYEQYF.

V usage is TRBV29-1 and J usage is TRBJ2-2; 10 nucleotides match TRBD1. The CDR3 extends over 15 amino acids. V shed 4 bases, J shed 7 bases, and the junction held 9 bases outside the gene matches. Germline V gene sequence: CDR1 SQVTM, CDR2 ANQGSEA. The CDR3 coding sequence is TGCAGCGTTGCTAGGGACAGGGGTAAAGACGGGGAGCTGTTTTTT. Translated: CSVARDRGKDGELFF.

This clonotype was found many times. The CDR3 region is CARGLAGALSYNEQFF. CDR3 bases: TGTGCCAGGGGACTAGCGGGGGCCCTCTCCTACAATGAGCAGTTCTTC. The chain recombines TRBV2 with TRBJ2-1; 14 bases align to TRBD2. CDR1 is SNHLY, CDR2 FYNNEI, per germline. V shed 9 bases and J 0 bases; nucleotides not matched to a gene: 4. The CDR3 sequence is 16 residues long.

Only one count was recorded for this clonotype. The chain joins TRBV6-2 or TRBV6-3 to TRBJ2-1; weak D call: TRBD2 (6 bases). Germline V gene lookup returns CDR1 MNHEY and CDR2 SVGEGT. The ends were cut back, 4 bases at V and 3 bases at J, with 13 bases in the middle. The CDR3 is made up of 15 amino acids. The DNA of the CDR3 is TGTGCCAGCAGTTCGACTAGGCGTGTCTACAATGAGCAGTTCTTC. Encoded protein: CASSSTRRVYNEQFF.

This clonotype has ten or more counts. The V call is TRBV4-3, the J call TRBJ2-5; TRBD1 or TRBD2 may be the D gene (5 bases each). Trimming took off 0 bases at V and 5 bases at J, with 13 bases between the two ends. The CDR3 loop spans 15 amino acids. From germline, CDR1 is LGHNA and CDR2 YSLEER. The CDR3 sequence: CASSQDRLGRETQYF. The DNA for the CDR3 is TGCGCCAGCAGCCAAGATCGGCTGGGACGGGAGACCCAGTACTTC.

This clonotype was counted a few times. The V and J genes are TRBV12-3 or TRBV12-4 and TRBJ2-7; 9 bases map to TRBD1. The CDR3 is 16 residues long. V trimming: 3 bases; J trimming: 6 bases; junction bases outside the gene matches: 12. The CDR3 sequence: CASSFYRRTGEVEQYF. Here the CDR3 DNA reads TGTGCCAGCAGTTTCTACCGCCGGACAGGGGAAGTCGAGCAGTACTTC.

The chain joins TRBV5-1 to TRBJ2-1, with 11 positions matching TRBD1. The CDR3 is made up of 17 amino acids. Germline CDR1 is SGHRS and CDR2 is YFSETQ. J lost 8 bases, V lost 1 base, and 11 bases had no gene match. The CDR3 nucleotides are TGCGCCAGCAGCTTGTCCTTTGGACAGGGGGCGATTTATGAGCAGTTCTTC. Protein product: CASSLSFGQGAIYEQFF.

The CDR3 DNA reads TGTGCCACCAGCAGAGAGGGCTCTGGGGCCAACGTCCTGACTTTC. The encoded protein is CATSREGSGANVLTF. The rearrangement links TRBV15 to TRBJ2-6; D unclear. The CDR3 covers 15 residues. Trimming removed 0 bases from V and 0 bases from J, with 3 bases in between. Germline values: CDR1 LNHNV, CDR2 YYDKDF (reference sequence).

At least ten counts were recorded for this clonotype. This rearrangement joins TRBV5-1 to TRBJ2-1; D might be TRBD2 (6 bases). Germline CDR1 SGHRS, CDR2 YFSETQ. Trimming shortened V by 0 bases and J by 4 bases, and 11 bases separated the two germline ends. CDR3 size: 15 residues. The CDR3 bases are TGCGCCAGCAGCTTGGTAGGCGGGACTTACAATGAGCAGTTCTTC. Amino acids: CASSLVGGTYNEQFF. Together with reference TRBV5-1 and TRBJ2-1, the CDR3 gives the full variable domain: KAGVTQTPRYLIKTRGQQVTLSCSPISGHRSVSWYQQTPGQGLQFLFEYFSETQRNKGNFPGRFSGRQFSNSRSEMNVSTLELGDSALYLCASSLVGGTYNEQFFGPGTRLTVL.

The chain uses TRBV6-5 and TRBJ2-3, with D hard to call. The length of the CDR3 is 16 residues. V gave up 2 bases and J gave up 3 bases, with 15 bases separating them. CDR1 MNHEY and CDR2 SVGAGI come from the germline V gene. The CDR3 region has the DNA TGTGCCAGCAGTTACAGAGAGAAGGATATAACAGATACGCAGTATTTT. Amino acids: CASSYREKDITDTQYF.

The chain has TRBV29-1 and TRBJ2-2; D unclear. The CDR3 loop spans 11 amino acids. With 3 bases removed from V and 4 bases from J, the gap between germline ends came to 3 bases. Per the germline V gene, CDR1 is SQVTM and CDR2 is ANQGSEA. The CDR3 DNA reads as TGCAGCGTTGAGGGCACCGGGGAGCTGTTTTTT. It codes for CSVEGTGELFF.

This chain connects TRBV30 to TRBJ2-1; a possible D gene is TRBD1 (5 bases). Trimming shortened V by 5 bases and J by 5 bases, and 22 bases separated the two germline ends. CDR3 length: 16 residues. Per the germline V gene, CDR1 is GTSNPN and CDR2 is SVGIG (reference sequence). CDR3 loop: CAWGWGARTRDNEQFF. The CDR3 DNA reads TGTGCCTGGGGATGGGGCGCGCGTACCCGCGACAATGAGCAGTTCTTC.

This clonotype showed up many times. Mismatch with germline at one junction end may stem from a read error. V usage is TRBV5-1 and J usage is TRBJ2-7; possible D gene TRBD1, 6 bases. Germline lookup yields CDR1 SGHRS and CDR2 YFSETQ. The CDR3 spans 13 residues. As DNA, the CDR3 is TGTGCCAGCAGTTTGGACAGACCCTACGAGCAGTACTTC. This gives the protein CASSLDRPYEQYF. The complete variable domain, with remaining parts taken from reference TRBV5-1 and TRBJ2-7, reads KAGVTQTPRYLIKTRGQQVTLSCSPISGHRSVSWYQQTPGQGLQFLFEYFSETQRNKGNFPGRFSGRQFSNSRSEMNVSTLELGDSALYLCASSLDRPYEQYFGPGTRLTVT.

The chain recombines TRBV20-1 with TRBJ2-2; D not resolved. CDR1 and CDR2 from the germline V gene are DFQATT and SNEGSKA (reference sequence). This CDR3 spans 14 amino acids. Trimming removed 6 bases from V and 4 bases from J, with 15 bases in between. CDR3 loop: CSATLRATTGELFF. The CDR3 region has the DNA TGCAGTGCCACCCTCCGGGCAACCACCGGGGAGCTGTTTTTT.

The gene calls are TRBV3-1 and TRBJ2-1; no reliable D call. Germline V gene data show CDR1 as LGHDT and CDR2 as YNNKEL (reference sequence). Trimming removed 4 bases at V and 0 bases at J, with 10 bases between. The CDR3 is made up of 15 amino acids. CDR3 sequence: CASSLEQSSYNEQFF. CDR3 coding DNA: TGTGCCAGCAGCCTGGAGCAGAGCTCCTACAATGAGCAGTTCTTC.

This clonotype was counted at least ten times. The V call is TRBV12-3 or TRBV12-4, the J call TRBJ2-2; 7 nucleotides line up with TRBD2. The ends lost 8 bases at V and 0 bases at J; junction bases unmatched: 3. The CDR3 is 14 residues long. The DNA for the CDR3 is TGTGCCAGCGCGGGAGTTGCGAACACCGGGGAGCTGTTTTTT. This sequence encodes CASAGVANTGELFF.

The genes are TRBV5-1 and TRBJ1-2; D is perhaps TRBD1 (5 bases). This CDR3 region has 14 residues. Between the trimmed V and J ends, which lost 7 bases and 4 bases, there was a span of 17 bases. Germline CDR1 SGHRS, CDR2 YFSETQ. DNA of the CDR3: TGCGCCAGCTCGGGCCGGGGGACCCCCTATGGCTACACCTTC. Its protein product is CASSGRGTPYGYTF.

This clonotype appeared a few times. The J gene is TRBJ2-7, the V gene TRBV6-2 or TRBV6-3; tentatively, D is TRBD1 (5 bases). The V gene's germline CDR1 is MNHEY and CDR2 SVGEGT. The length of the CDR3 is 16 residues. V lost 4 bases and J lost 0, with 16 bases in between. The CDR3 nucleotides read TGTGCCAGCAGTTGGATCGTTACAGGCCACTCCTACGAGCAGTACTTC. It encodes CASSWIVTGHSYEQYF.

The rearrangement links TRBV14 to TRBJ2-5; no clear D. Trimming shortened V by 4 bases and J by 5 bases, and 8 bases separated the two germline ends. CDR1 is SGHDN and CDR2 is FVKESK in the germline V gene. The CDR3 is 12 residues long. CDR3 sequence: CASSPTSETQYF. The CDR3 region has the DNA TGTGCCAGCAGCCCAACCAGTGAGACCCAGTACTTC.

Here the CDR3 reads CASSVGQRLLTDEQFF. CDR3 bases: TGTGCCAGCAGCGTAGGACAGCGGCTCCTAACAGATGAGCAGTTCTTC. J is TRBJ2-1 and V is TRBV6-1, with D tentatively TRBD1 (6 bases). Germline CDR1 is MNHNS and CDR2 is SASEGT. The CDR3 consists of 16 residues. Between the trimmed V and J ends, which lost 6 bases and 8 bases, there was a span of 23 bases.

This chain uses TRBV20-1 with TRBJ1-2; TRBD1 aligns across 8 bases. This CDR3 region has 15 residues. The trim removed 0 bases at V and 2 bases at J, leaving 5 bases unmatched. From germline, CDR1 is DFQATT and CDR2 SNEGSKA (reference sequence). The CDR3 bases are TGCAGTGCTAGAGAGCTACAGGGGGAGAACTATGGCTACACCTTC. It specifies CSARELQGENYGYTF.

This chain uses TRBV7-8 with TRBJ2-1; either TRBD1 or TRBD2 may supply D (5 bases each). Looked up from germline, CDR1 is SGHVS and CDR2 is FQNEAQ. This CDR3 comprises 16 residues. V lost 4 bases, J lost 2 bases, and 15 bases lay in between. DNA for the CDR3: TGTGCCAGCAGCTCAGCCTTGAGGGGACCCTACAATGAGCAGTTCTTC. Translating it yields CASSSALRGPYNEQFF.

This clonotype was detected many times. The chain couples TRBV5-1 to TRBJ2-3; D unresolved. CDR1 is SGHRS and CDR2 is YFSETQ in the germline V gene. V was clipped by 0 bases and J by 1 base, with 6 bases between them. This CDR3 region has 14 residues. CDR3 DNA: TGCGCCAGCAGCTTGGTTCGGGGCACAGATACGCAGTATTTT. Its protein is CASSLVRGTDTQYF. Using reference TRBV5-1 and TRBJ2-3 for the parts outside the CDR3, the full variable domain is KAGVTQTPRYLIKTRGQQVTLSCSPISGHRSVSWYQQTPGQGLQFLFEYFSETQRNKGNFPGRFSGRQFSNSRSEMNVSTLELGDSALYLCASSLVRGTDTQYFGPGTRLTVL.